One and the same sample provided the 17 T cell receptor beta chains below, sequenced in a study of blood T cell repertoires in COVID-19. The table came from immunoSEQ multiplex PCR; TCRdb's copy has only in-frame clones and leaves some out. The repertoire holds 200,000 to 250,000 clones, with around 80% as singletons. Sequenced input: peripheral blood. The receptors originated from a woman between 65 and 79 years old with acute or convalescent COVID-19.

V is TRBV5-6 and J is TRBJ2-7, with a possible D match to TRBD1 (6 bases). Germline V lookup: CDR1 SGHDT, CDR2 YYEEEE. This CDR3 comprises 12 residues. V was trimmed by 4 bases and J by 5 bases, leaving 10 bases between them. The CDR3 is CASSLHRDEQYF. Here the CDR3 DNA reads TGTGCCAGCAGCCTTCACAGGGACGAGCAGTACTTC.

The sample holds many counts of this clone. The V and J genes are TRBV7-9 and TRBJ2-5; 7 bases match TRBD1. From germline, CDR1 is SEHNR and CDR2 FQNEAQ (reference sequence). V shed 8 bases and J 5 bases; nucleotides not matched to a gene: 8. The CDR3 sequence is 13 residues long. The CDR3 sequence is CASLNQGVETQYF. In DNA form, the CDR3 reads TGTGCCAGCCTTAACCAGGGGGTCGAGACCCAGTACTTC.

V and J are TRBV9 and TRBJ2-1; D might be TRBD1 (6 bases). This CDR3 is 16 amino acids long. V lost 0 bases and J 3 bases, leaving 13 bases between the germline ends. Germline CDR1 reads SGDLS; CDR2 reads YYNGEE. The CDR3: CASSVDPGVFYNEQFF. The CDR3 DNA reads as TGTGCCAGCAGCGTAGACCCAGGGGTTTTCTACAATGAGCAGTTCTTC. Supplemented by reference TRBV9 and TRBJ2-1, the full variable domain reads DSGVTQTPKHLITATGQRVTLRCSPRSGDLSVYWYQQSLDQGLQFLIQYYNGEERAKGNILERFSAQQFPDLHSELNLSSLELGDSALYFCASSVDPGVFYNEQFFGPGTRLTVL.

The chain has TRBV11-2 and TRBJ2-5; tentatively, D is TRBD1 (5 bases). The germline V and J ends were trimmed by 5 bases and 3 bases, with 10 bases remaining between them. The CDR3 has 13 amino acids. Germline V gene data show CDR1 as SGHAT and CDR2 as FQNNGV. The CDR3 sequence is CASSPTVKETQYF. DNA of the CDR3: TGTGCCAGCAGCCCGACAGTAAAAGAGACCCAGTACTTC.

The CDR3 reads CASIWDRFYNEQFF. In DNA, the CDR3 is TGCGCCAGCATTTGGGACAGGTTTTACAATGAGCAGTTCTTC. This chain uses TRBV23-1 with TRBJ2-1; TRBD1 agrees at 8 bases. TRBV23-1 qualifies as an ORF whose function is uncertain. V lost 7 bases to trimming and J lost 4 bases; unmatched junction nucleotides: 6. The CDR3 length is 14 residues.

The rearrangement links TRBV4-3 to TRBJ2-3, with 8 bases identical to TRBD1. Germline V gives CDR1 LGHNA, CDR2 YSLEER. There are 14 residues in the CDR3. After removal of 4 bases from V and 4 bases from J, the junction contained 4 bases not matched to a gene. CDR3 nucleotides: TGCGCCAGCAGCCCCCAGGGGGCGGCAGATACGCAGTATTTT. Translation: CASSPQGAADTQYF.

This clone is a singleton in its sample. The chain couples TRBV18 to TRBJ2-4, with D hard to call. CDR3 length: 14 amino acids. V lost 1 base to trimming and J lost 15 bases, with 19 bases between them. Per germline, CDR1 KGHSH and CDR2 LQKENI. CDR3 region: CASSPHFTDPPGYF. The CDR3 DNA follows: TGTGCCAGCTCACCACACTTCACTGACCCACCGGGGTACTTC.

CDR3: CASSLGPRSKETQYF. The DNA of the CDR3 is TGTGCCAGCAGCTTGGGCCCGAGGTCAAAAGAGACCCAGTACTTC. V usage is TRBV5-6 and J usage is TRBJ2-5, with unresolved D. Germline CDR1 SGHDT, CDR2 YYEEEE. The ends were cut back, 0 bases at V and 3 bases at J, with 12 bases in the middle. The CDR3 sequence is 15 residues long. Together with reference TRBV5-6 and TRBJ2-5, the CDR3 gives the full variable domain: DAGVTQSPTHLIKTRGQQVTLRCSPKSGHDTVSWYQQALGQGPQFIFQYYEEEERQRGNFPDRFSGHQFPNYSSELNVNALLLGDSALYLCASSLGPRSKETQYFGPGTRLLVL.

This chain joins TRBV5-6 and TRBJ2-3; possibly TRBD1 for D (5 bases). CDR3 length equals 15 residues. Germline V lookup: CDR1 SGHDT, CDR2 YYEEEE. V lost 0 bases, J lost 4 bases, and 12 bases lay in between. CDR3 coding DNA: TGTGCCAGCAGCTTGGAGGGGCCGGGTGCAGATACGCAGTATTTT. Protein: CASSLEGPGADTQYF.

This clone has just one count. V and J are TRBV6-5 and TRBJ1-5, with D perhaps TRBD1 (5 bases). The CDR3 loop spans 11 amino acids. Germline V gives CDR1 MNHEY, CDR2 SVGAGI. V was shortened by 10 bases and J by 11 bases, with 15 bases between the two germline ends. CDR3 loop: CATRGGSTQHF. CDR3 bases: TGTGCCACCCGGGGGGGGAGCACCCAGCATTTT.

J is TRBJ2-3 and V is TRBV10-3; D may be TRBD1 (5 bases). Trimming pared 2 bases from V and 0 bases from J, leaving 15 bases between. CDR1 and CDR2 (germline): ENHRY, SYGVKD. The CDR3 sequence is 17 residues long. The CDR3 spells CAISEGAAQASTDTQYF. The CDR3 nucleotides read TGTGCCATCAGTGAGGGGGCGGCACAGGCAAGCACAGATACGCAGTATTTT.

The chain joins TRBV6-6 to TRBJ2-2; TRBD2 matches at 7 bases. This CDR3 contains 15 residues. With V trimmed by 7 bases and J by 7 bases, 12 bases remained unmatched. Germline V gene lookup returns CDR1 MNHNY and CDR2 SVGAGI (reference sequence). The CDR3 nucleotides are TGTGCCAGCATCTCGAACACGGGGGGTGGCGGGGAGCTGTTTTTT. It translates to CASISNTGGGGELFF.

CDR3 nucleotide sequence: TGTGCCAGCTCACCGAAACAGGGAATTGTTGCAGATACGCAGTATTTT. Amino acids: CASSPKQGIVADTQYF. The chain joins TRBV18 to TRBJ2-3, with a weak D call TRBD1 (6 bases). CDR1 and CDR2 from the germline V gene are KGHSH and LQKENI. The CDR3 spans 16 residues. Trimming removed 3 bases from V and 4 bases from J, with 17 bases in between.

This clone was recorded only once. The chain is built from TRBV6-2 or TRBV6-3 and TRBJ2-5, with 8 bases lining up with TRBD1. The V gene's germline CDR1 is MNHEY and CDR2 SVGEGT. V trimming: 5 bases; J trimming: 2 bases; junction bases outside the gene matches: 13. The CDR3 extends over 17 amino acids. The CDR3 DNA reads TGTGCCAGCAGTCTTCCCCGGGACAGGAAAATTCAAGAGACCCAGTACTTC. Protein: CASSLPRDRKIQETQYF.

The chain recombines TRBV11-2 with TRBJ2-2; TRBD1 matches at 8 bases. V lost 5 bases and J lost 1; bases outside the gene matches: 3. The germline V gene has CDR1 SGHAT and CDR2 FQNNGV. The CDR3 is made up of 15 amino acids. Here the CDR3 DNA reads TGTGCCAGCAGCGCCGGACAGGGGAACACCGGGGAGCTGTTTTTT. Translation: CASSAGQGNTGELFF.

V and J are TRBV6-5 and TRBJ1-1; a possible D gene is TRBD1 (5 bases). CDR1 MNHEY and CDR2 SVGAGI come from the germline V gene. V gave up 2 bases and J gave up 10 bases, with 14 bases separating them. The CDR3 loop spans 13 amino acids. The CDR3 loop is CASSYKGPNGAFF. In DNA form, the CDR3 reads TGTGCCAGCAGTTACAAGGGGCCCAACGGAGCTTTCTTT.

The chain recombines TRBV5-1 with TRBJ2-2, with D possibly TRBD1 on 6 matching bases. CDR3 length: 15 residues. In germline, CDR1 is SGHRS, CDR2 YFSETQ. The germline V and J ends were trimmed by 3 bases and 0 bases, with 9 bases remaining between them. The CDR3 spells CASSYRQANTGELFF. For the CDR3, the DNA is TGCGCCAGCAGCTATCGACAGGCGAACACCGGGGAGCTGTTTTTT.